A selection of T cell receptor beta chains follows, all from one sample in a study of blood T cell repertoires in COVID-19. Profiling relied on immunoSEQ multiplex PCR, and the TCRdb table lists in-frame clones only, not all of them. The sample gives some 260,000 clones, more than 70% of which show up once; 2% to 2.5% is in the top ten. The sequenced material came from peripheral blood. The receptors were sampled from a woman aged 40-49 years who had recovered from COVID-19. CDR3s include the opening cysteine and the closing phenylalanine or tryptophan. The order of the fields is J gene, V gene, clone size, D gene, CDR3 DNA, CDR3 protein. D genes are given only for firm matches. Only part of the rows carry a size: once, few, many, or a class if the clone is expanded.

j_gene: TRBJ2-7
v_gene: TRBV19
abundance: NA
d_gene: TRBD2
CDR3nt: TGTGCCAGTAGTCTCGGGGGGGGATCGACAGTCGGATCCTACGAGCAGTACTTC
CDR3aa: CASSLGGGSTVGSYEQYF

j_gene: TRBJ2-7
v_gene: TRBV7-9
abundance: NA
d_gene: NA
CDR3nt: TGTGCCAGCAGCTTAGACGGTCTTCCCTCCTACGAGCAGTACTTC
CDR3aa: CASSLDGLPSYEQYF

j_gene: TRBJ2-7
v_gene: TRBV3-1/TRBV3-2
abundance: NA
d_gene: NA
CDR3nt: TGTGCCAGCAGCCATTTCGGACAGCTCGGGCGCTACGAGCAGTACTTC
CDR3aa: CASSHFGQLGRYEQYF

j_gene: TRBJ2-1
v_gene: TRBV6-1
abundance: NA
d_gene: TRBD2
CDR3nt: TGTGCCAGCAGTGAGAGGCCCTCTTGGACTAGCGGGAGAAATGAGCAGTTCTTC
CDR3aa: CASSERPSWTSGRNEQFF

j_gene: TRBJ2-1
v_gene: TRBV4-2
abundance: NA
d_gene: NA
CDR3nt: TGTGCCAGCAGCCAAGAGGGCGGCAAGGGGCGCAATGAGCAGTTCTTC
CDR3aa: CASSQEGGKGRNEQFF

j_gene: TRBJ1-2
v_gene: TRBV7-2
abundance: NA
d_gene: NA
CDR3nt: TGTGCCAGCAGCCCAAACAGCTATAACTATGGCTACACCTTC
CDR3aa: CASSPNSYNYGYTF

j_gene: TRBJ1-5
v_gene: TRBV2
abundance: NA
d_gene: NA
CDR3nt: TGTGCCAGCAGCAACGATGGACGGGGGAATAGCAATCAGCCCCAGCATTTT
CDR3aa: CASSNDGRGNSNQPQHF

j_gene: TRBJ2-5
v_gene: TRBV6-5
abundance: NA
d_gene: NA
CDR3nt: TGTGCCAGCAGTTATGGCAGGGTGGGGCAAGAGACCCAGTACTTC
CDR3aa: CASSYGRVGQETQYF

j_gene: TRBJ2-7
v_gene: TRBV2
abundance: NA
d_gene: TRBD1
CDR3nt: TGTGCCAGCAGTGGAACACACTCTCCAGGGGGCTTACCCTACGAGCAGTACTTC
CDR3aa: CASSGTHSPGGLPYEQYF

j_gene: TRBJ1-2
v_gene: TRBV29-1
abundance: NA
d_gene: TRBD1
CDR3nt: TGCAGCGTTAGACAGGGGTCCGACTATGGCTACACCTTC
CDR3aa: CSVRQGSDYGYTF

j_gene: TRBJ1-2
v_gene: TRBV11-2
abundance: NA
d_gene: TRBD1
CDR3nt: TGTGCCAGCAGCCCCCAGCCGGGACAGCCCTATGGCTACACCTTC
CDR3aa: CASSPQPGQPYGYTF

j_gene: TRBJ2-7
v_gene: TRBV4-3
abundance: NA
d_gene: NA
CDR3nt: TGCGCCAGCAGCCAAGGAGACACAACCTACGAGCAGTACTTC
CDR3aa: CASSQGDTTYEQYF

j_gene: TRBJ2-1
v_gene: TRBV13
abundance: NA
d_gene: NA
CDR3nt: TGTGCCAGCAGCCCAAAGACAGACTACAATGAGCAGTTCTTC
CDR3aa: CASSPKTDYNEQFF

j_gene: TRBJ2-7
v_gene: TRBV29-1
abundance: NA
d_gene: TRBD1
CDR3nt: TGCAGCGGGGGCCGGACAGGGTCCGAGCAGTACTTC
CDR3aa: CSGGRTGSEQYF

j_gene: TRBJ1-2
v_gene: TRBV4-3
abundance: NA
d_gene: TRBD1
CDR3nt: TGCGCCAGCAGCCAAGAAGAGGCGGGACAGGGAAACTATGGCTACACCTTC
CDR3aa: CASSQEEAGQGNYGYTF

j_gene: TRBJ2-1
v_gene: TRBV7-9
abundance: few
d_gene: TRBD2
CDR3nt: TGTGCCAGCACCATACGGACTAGCTCCTACAATGAGCAGTTCTTC
CDR3aa: CASTIRTSSYNEQFF

j_gene: TRBJ1-2
v_gene: TRBV2
abundance: NA
d_gene: TRBD1
CDR3nt: TGTGCCAGCAGCCTCGACAGGGGAGGCTATGGCTACACCTTC
CDR3aa: CASSLDRGGYGYTF

j_gene: TRBJ2-1
v_gene: TRBV11-3
abundance: NA
d_gene: NA
CDR3nt: TGTGCCAGCAGCTTAGTTCAGGGCCCCTACAATGAGCAGTTCTTC
CDR3aa: CASSLVQGPYNEQFF

j_gene: TRBJ2-1
v_gene: TRBV3-1/TRBV3-2
abundance: NA
d_gene: NA
CDR3nt: TGTGCCAGCAGCCAAGCAACTTTAAGGCCAGGCGCCAACCTGGATGAGCAGTTCTTC
CDR3aa: CASSQATLRPGANLDEQFF

j_gene: TRBJ1-3
v_gene: TRBV7-2
abundance: NA
d_gene: TRBD1
CDR3nt: TGTGCCAGCAGCTTAACGACAGGGGGCTCTGGAAACACCATATATTTT
CDR3aa: CASSLTTGGSGNTIYF

j_gene: TRBJ1-2
v_gene: TRBV5-1
abundance: few
d_gene: NA
CDR3nt: TGCGCCAGTTCCATACAGGGTCGCGGCTACACCTTC
CDR3aa: CASSIQGRGYTF

j_gene: TRBJ1-2
v_gene: TRBV4-3
abundance: NA
d_gene: NA
CDR3nt: TGCGCCAGCAGCCAAGATTGGGCAGTTAGTAACTATGGCTACACCTTC
CDR3aa: CASSQDWAVSNYGYTF

j_gene: TRBJ1-5
v_gene: TRBV7-2
abundance: few
d_gene: NA
CDR3nt: TGTGCCAGCAGCTTAGGGGCTGTGAGCAATCAGCCCCAGCATTTT
CDR3aa: CASSLGAVSNQPQHF

j_gene: TRBJ1-2
v_gene: TRBV6-1
abundance: NA
d_gene: NA
CDR3nt: TGTGCCAGCAGTGTGCCCCTTTCCCTAAAGCACTATGGCTACACCTTC
CDR3aa: CASSVPLSLKHYGYTF

j_gene: TRBJ2-1
v_gene: TRBV3-1/TRBV3-2
abundance: NA
d_gene: NA
CDR3nt: TGTGCCAGCAGCCAGAGCCAAGCCGAGCAGTTCTTC
CDR3aa: CASSQSQAEQFF

j_gene: TRBJ2-1
v_gene: TRBV5-1
abundance: NA
d_gene: TRBD2
CDR3nt: TGCGCCAGCAGCGTGACTAGCGGGATCGCGAATGAGCAGTTCTTC
CDR3aa: CASSVTSGIANEQFF

j_gene: TRBJ2-3
v_gene: TRBV7-2
abundance: NA
d_gene: NA
CDR3nt: TGTGCCAGCAGCTTGATTAGGGCGGGAGATACGCAGTATTTT
CDR3aa: CASSLIRAGDTQYF

j_gene: TRBJ1-2
v_gene: TRBV24-1
abundance: NA
d_gene: TRBD1
CDR3nt: TGTGCCACCAGCGGGGGGACAGGGGCGACTCGGGGCTACACCTTC
CDR3aa: CATSGGTGATRGYTF

j_gene: TRBJ2-5
v_gene: TRBV7-2
abundance: NA
d_gene: NA
CDR3nt: TGTGCCAGCAGCTTAGAGGTAGCCCTCCCAGAGACCCAGTACTTC
CDR3aa: CASSLEVALPETQYF